This T cell receptor (beta chain) was sequenced during a study of T cells after yellow fever vaccination. Overall study context: Fractions with few cells were prepared using SMART-Seq v4 Ultra Low Input.

Germline CDR1 SQVTM, CDR2 ANQGSEA. The CDR3 sequence is 17 residues long. Trimming stripped 7 bases from V and 5 bases from J, with 27 bases between. Many counts were recorded for this clonotype. Its matching antigen is unknown. Whole-study results and caveats: Most primary-vaccination clones recurred post-booster (around 95% CD4, around 88% CD8).

The authors made TCR cDNA by 5'RACE template switching, adding a universal primer site and UMIs. Via MiXCR, TCRdb re-called the 5' RACE reads, giving one row per CDR3 protein. Of about 260,000 distinct CDR3 sequences listed, about 5.2% are singletons. This chain uses TRBV29-1 with TRBJ2-1, with no clear D. Sequenced material: CD4+ T cells sorted from PBMCs, taken on the day of the yellow fever booster vaccination. This sequence originates from a man aged 18 to 29 who received the YFV17D yellow fever vaccine. The CDR3 sequence: CSAARWAATPVHNEQFF. CDR3 DNA: TGCAGCGCAGCACGCTGGGCAGCAACCCCGGTCCACAATGAGCAGTTCTTC.